The subject of this entry is one T cell receptor beta chain. This specimen belongs to a study of blood T cell repertoires in COVID-19. Study-wide background: In each case, the material was cDNA or gDNA derived from T cells, B-cell-depleted T cells, or PBMCs.

Study processing details: Nucleated cell number was recorded as an estimate derived from reference gene primer amplification. Profiled with immunoSEQ multiplex PCR; TCRdb holds only in-frame clones, not every one. Clonal size and the V and J genes are those of that table, whereas D and trimming came from the DNA. The sample has under 250,000 clones; 65% to 85% are singletons. The V end was cut by 6 bases, the J end by 1 base, with 4 bases between. The CDR3 is made up of 12 amino acids. Germline assignment: CDR1 SQVTM and CDR2 ANQGSEA. Specimen: peripheral blood. This chain joins TRBV29-1 and TRBJ2-6, with D unclear. The sequence derives from a woman aged 80 or over with acute or convalescent COVID-19. CDR3 sequence: CSVYSGANVLTF. The CDR3 bases are TGCAGCGTGTATTCTGGGGCCAACGTCCTGACTTTC. Based on the CDR3 plus reference TRBV29-1 and TRBJ2-6, the full variable domain is SAVISQKPSRDICQRGTSLTIQCQVDSQVTMMFWYRQQPGQSLTLIATANQGSEATYESGFVIDKFPISRPNLTFSTLTVSNMSPEDSSIYLCSVYSGANVLTFGAGSRLTVL.